Presented here are 2 T cell receptor beta chains from one specimen sequenced in a study of chemoradiotherapy in HPV16-positive cancers. Produced via immunoSEQ multiplex PCR; TCRdb's table is partial and in-frame only. The sample records around 30,000 clones, approximately 89% being singletons. This material consisted of blood, taken from a patient who underwent chemoradiotherapy. All receptors derive from a human donor with HPV-associated anogenital cancer.

The chain couples TRBV6-5 to TRBJ1-6; D remains unclear. V was shortened by 0 bases and J by 8 bases, with 14 bases between the two germline ends. The CDR3 loop spans 16 amino acids. The germline gives CDR1 MNHEY, CDR2 SVGAGI. The DNA for the CDR3 is TGTGCCAGCAGTTACTCGAAGGGCAGTAGCTATTCACCCCTCCACTTT. Amino acid sequence: CASSYSKGSSYSPLHF.

This rearrangement joins TRBV30 to TRBJ2-2; unclear D gene. The CDR3 extends over 14 amino acids. CDR1 and CDR2 from the germline V gene are GTSNPN and SVGIG (reference sequence). Trimming took off 2 bases at V and 5 bases at J, with 12 bases between the two ends. The DNA for the CDR3 is TGTGCCTGGAGTAGGGCTGGACGTACCGGGGAGCTGTTTTTT. Encoded protein: CAWSRAGRTGELFF.